Each of the 12 T cell receptor beta chains below was sequenced from the same sample in a study of blood T cells in healthy people across ages. A second roughly 6 to 11 cycle PCR used barcoded and J-beta primers. TCRdb recomputed calls from the 5' RACE reads with MiXCR, one row per CDR3 protein. The table has some 1,500,000 distinct CDR3 sequences, less than 45% seen once. The specimen sequenced was blood. All receptors come from a woman under 30 in good health.

The chain has TRBV20-1 and TRBJ2-5, with a tentative D call TRBD1 (5 bases). This CDR3 contains 12 residues. The germline gives CDR1 DFQATT, CDR2 SNEGSKA (reference sequence). The germline V and J ends were trimmed by 7 bases and 5 bases, with 14 bases remaining between them. The CDR3: CSVSTRVETQYF. CDR3 bases: TGCAGTGTTTCAACCAGGGTTGAGACCCAGTACTTC.

Only a few counts were recorded for this clonotype. The chain has TRBV6-5 and TRBJ1-4, with D perhaps matching TRBD1 (6 bases). Germline CDR1 MNHEY, CDR2 SVGAGI. V lost 7 bases to trimming and J lost 2 bases, with 14 bases between them. The CDR3 sequence is 15 residues long. This CDR3 reads CASKPQGGTNEKLFF. The DNA of the CDR3 is TGTGCCAGCAAGCCACAAGGGGGGACTAATGAAAAACTGTTTTTT.

The chain carries TRBV5-1 and TRBJ2-1; D is perhaps TRBD1 (5 bases). This CDR3 contains 16 residues. The V gene lost 3 bases and the J gene lost 0 bases, with 13 bases spanning the gap. CDR1 is SGHRS, CDR2 YFSETQ, per germline. The CDR3 here is CASSSNPQGSYNEQFF. CDR3 DNA: TGCGCCAGCAGCTCTAACCCGCAGGGCTCCTACAATGAGCAGTTCTTC. The full variable domain, in which reference TRBV5-1 and TRBJ2-1 provide the parts outside the CDR3, is KAGVTQTPRYLIKTRGQQVTLSCSPISGHRSVSWYQQTPGQGLQFLFEYFSETQRNKGNFPGRFSGRQFSNSRSEMNVSTLELGDSALYLCASSSNPQGSYNEQFFGPGTRLTVL.

The V and J genes are TRBV12-3 or TRBV12-4 and TRBJ2-6, with D unclear. Trimming took off 1 base at V and 4 bases at J, with 23 bases between the two ends. The CDR3 runs to 20 residues. The CDR3 DNA reads TGTGCCAGCAGTTTAGTCTCCCCGTTCTGGGGTTATAGGGGGGCCAACGTCCTGACTTTC. This translates into CASSLVSPFWGYRGANVLTF.

The chain has TRBV20-1 and TRBJ2-3, with TRBD2 identical over 11 bases. The CDR3 runs 14 residues. CDR1 DFQATT and CDR2 SNEGSKA come from the germline V gene (reference sequence). Losses at the gene ends were 7 bases for V and 4 bases for J; bases not matched to a gene: 7. This CDR3 reads CSVPTSGDSDTQYF. The CDR3 DNA reads TGCAGTGTTCCGACTAGCGGGGATTCAGATACGCAGTATTTT.

The rearrangement links TRBV3-1 to TRBJ2-5; no definite D call. This CDR3 comprises 12 residues. CDR1 is LGHDT and CDR2 is YNNKEL in the germline V gene (reference sequence). The V and J ends lost 3 bases and 3 bases respectively, with 5 bases between them. CDR3 coding DNA: TGTGCCAGCAGCCACCAGGAAGAGACCCAGTACTTC. Protein sequence: CASSHQEETQYF.

This chain links TRBV5-1 with TRBJ1-2; tentatively, D is TRBD1 (5 bases). The CDR3 is 17 residues long. The ends were cut back, 0 bases at V and 2 bases at J, with 17 bases in the middle. Germline loops: CDR1 SGHRS, CDR2 YFSETQ. CDR3 in amino acids: CASSLARRGLLNYGYTF. CDR3 in DNA: TGCGCCAGCAGCTTGGCTCGTAGGGGCCTACTCAACTATGGCTACACCTTC.

The chain joins TRBV7-6 to TRBJ2-1, with D possibly being TRBD1 (5 bases). Trimming removed 1 base from V and 2 bases from J, with 21 bases in between. The CDR3 sequence is 19 residues long. Germline V gene data show CDR1 as SGHVS and CDR2 as FNYEAQ. DNA of the CDR3: TGTGCCAGCAGCTTAGAGTTTCCGGCCCGTCGACAGCCCTACAATGAGCAGTTCTTC. Its protein is CASSLEFPARRQPYNEQFF.

V is TRBV29-1 and J is TRBJ2-4; 11 nucleotides match TRBD2. CDR3 length: 15 residues. The germline V gene has CDR1 SQVTM and CDR2 ANQGSEA. The V gene end was trimmed by 2 bases and the J gene end by 8 bases; junction bases not matched to a gene: 8. The CDR3 bases are TGCAGCGTTGAACCCCTAGCGGGAGGTAGGGACATTCAGTACTTC. Translated, it gives CSVEPLAGGRDIQYF. The whole variable domain, remainder taken from reference TRBV29-1 and TRBJ2-4, is SAVISQKPSRDICQRGTSLTIQCQVDSQVTMMFWYRQQPGQSLTLIATANQGSEATYESGFVIDKFPISRPNLTFSTLTVSNMSPEDSSIYLCSVEPLAGGRDIQYFGAGTRLSVL.

As to this clonotype: A much bigger clone sits one base away, suggesting this may be a read error. The J gene is TRBJ2-5, the V gene TRBV24-1; D gene ambiguous. This CDR3 has 11 residues. Germline-derived CDR1 and CDR2 are KGHDR and SFDVKD. The ends were cut back, 1 base at V and 11 bases at J, with 7 bases in the middle. CDR3 amino acids: CATSDFLVQYF. CDR3 nucleotide sequence: TGTGCCACCAGTGATTTCTTGGTGCAGTACTTC.

Remarks on this clonotype: A much larger clone is a single base away; this may be a read error. The V and J genes are TRBV4-1 and TRBJ2-5; unclear D gene. Germline CDR1 and CDR2: MGHRA and YSYEKL. The CDR3 is 13 amino acids. Trimming pared 4 bases from V and 1 base from J, leaving 7 bases between. CDR3 residues: CASSPVTQETQYF. The CDR3 DNA reads TGCGCCAGCAGCCCTGTGACCCAAGAGACCCAGTACTTC.

The chain has TRBV19 and TRBJ2-7, with 9 bases lining up with TRBD2. The CDR3 has 14 amino acids. V dropped 5 bases and J dropped 3; count of bases not matched to a gene: 5. Per germline, CDR1 LNHDA and CDR2 SQIVND (reference sequence). The CDR3 sequence is CASSAASGIYEQYF. In DNA form, the CDR3 reads TGTGCCAGTAGTGCGGCTAGCGGGATCTACGAGCAGTACTTC.